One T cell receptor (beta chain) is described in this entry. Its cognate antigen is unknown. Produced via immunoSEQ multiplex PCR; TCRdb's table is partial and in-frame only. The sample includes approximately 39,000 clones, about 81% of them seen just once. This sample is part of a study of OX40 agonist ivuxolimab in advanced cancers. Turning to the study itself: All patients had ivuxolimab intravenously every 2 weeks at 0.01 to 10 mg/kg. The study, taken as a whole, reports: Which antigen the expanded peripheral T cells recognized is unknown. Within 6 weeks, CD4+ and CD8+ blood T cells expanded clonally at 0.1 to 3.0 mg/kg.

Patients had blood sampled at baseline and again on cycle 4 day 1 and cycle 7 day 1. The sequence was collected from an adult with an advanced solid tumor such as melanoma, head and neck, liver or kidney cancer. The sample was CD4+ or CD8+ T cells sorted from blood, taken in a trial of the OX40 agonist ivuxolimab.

CDR3 sequence (DNA): TGTGCCAGCAGCTTAGCGGGACAGTCTTTTCAGCCCCAGCATTTT. Amino acids: CASSLAGQSFQPQHF. The rearrangement links TRBV7-4 to TRBJ1-5; 7 bases agree with TRBD1. The V gene's germline CDR1 is SGHVT and CDR2 SQSDAQ. Trimming removed 0 bases from V and 6 bases from J; junction bases left unmatched: 5. This CDR3 contains 15 residues.